Reported below is one T cell receptor (beta chain). The sample belongs to a study of T cells after posttransplantation cyclophosphamide. TCRdb's table, derived via immunoSEQ multiplex PCR, lists solely in-frame clones and lacks some. The profile shows 25,000 to 35,000 clones, approximately 90% of them singletons. In germline, CDR1 is SNHLY, CDR2 FYNNEI. This CDR3 comprises 13 residues. Trimming took 4 bases from V and 8 from J, leaving 14 bases between them. The chain combines TRBV2 with TRBJ1-2; D is ambiguous. Sequenced material: PBMCs. The source is a middle-aged woman with a blood cancer, CMV-positive, and with a related stem cell donor. The CDR3 DNA follows: TGTGCCAGCAGTGCTAACCCCGCTGCAGGCTACACCTTC. This sequence encodes CASSANPAAGYTF.